This T cell receptor beta chain was identified in a study of blood T cell repertoires in COVID-19. Study context: Samples came from the United States, Italy and Spain, spanning acute and convalescent COVID-19. PBMCs, B-cell-depleted T cells, or T cells were the source of the cDNA or gDNA that made up the material.

Original processing notes: The authors estimated nucleated cell counts from reference gene primer amplification. Clones were sequenced by immunoSEQ multiplex PCR, and TCRdb holds only the in-frame ones, with some missing. That table is the source of V, J and clone size, and D and trimming were worked out from the DNA. This repertoire shows 130,000 to 150,000 clones, 78% found once; its top ten account for 1.9%. This clone was recorded a few times. Sequencing input: peripheral blood. The receptor's source is a woman aged 55-70 years with acute or convalescent COVID-19.

The CDR3 bases are TGTGCCAGCAGTGAAGGGCGGGGAAACTATGGCTACACCTTC. It specifies CASSEGRGNYGYTF. The chain links TRBV6-1 to TRBJ1-2; no firm D call. Germline values: CDR1 MNHNS, CDR2 SASEGT. The CDR3 spans 14 residues. V gave up 1 base and J gave up 2 bases, with 8 bases separating them.